These T cell receptor beta chains were read from a single sample in a study of blood T cell repertoires in COVID-19. Clones were sequenced by immunoSEQ multiplex PCR, and TCRdb holds only the in-frame ones, with some missing. The table includes a few hundred thousand clones, more than 80% detected once. Material: PBMCs or T cells enriched from blood (not recorded which). The source of these receptors is a man aged 18 to 30 who had recovered from COVID-19. The CDR3 runs from the conserved cysteine through the conserved F or W. The D gene is left open where the match is weak. Some rows have no size entry. The others give once, few or many, or a class for an expanded clone.

D: TRBD1
size: -
V: TRBV4-1
J: TRBJ2-5
CDR3: CASSQVGQRKETQYF
DNA: TGCGCCAGCAGCCAAGTGGGACAGCGGAAAGAGACCCAGTACTTC

D: -
size: -
V: TRBV5-4
J: TRBJ2-1
CDR3: CASSFPRSSYNEQFF
DNA: TGTGCCAGCAGCTTTCCGAGGAGCTCCTACAATGAGCAGTTCTTC

D: TRBD2
size: -
V: TRBV5-1
J: TRBJ2-7
CDR3: CASSTSGVQGSYEQYF
DNA: TGCGCCAGCAGCACTAGCGGGGTTCAGGGTTCCTACGAGCAGTACTTC

D: TRBD2
size: -
V: TRBV19
J: TRBJ2-7
CDR3: CASSVRAGDSREQYF
DNA: TGTGCCAGTAGTGTAAGAGCGGGGGATTCTCGCGAGCAGTACTTC

D: -
size: -
V: TRBV7-9
J: TRBJ1-1
CDR3: CASSTQAGTEAFF
DNA: TGTGCCAGCAGCACCCAAGCAGGCACTGAAGCTTTCTTT

D: TRBD2
size: -
V: TRBV29-1
J: TRBJ2-3
CDR3: CSVAEASGSLDTQYF
DNA: TGCAGCGTTGCGGAGGCTAGCGGGAGTTTAGATACGCAGTATTTT

D: -
size: -
V: TRBV19
J: TRBJ2-5
CDR3: CASSLSETQYF
DNA: TGTGCCAGTAGCCTGTCGGAGACCCAGTACTTC

D: -
size: -
V: TRBV21-1
J: TRBJ2-7
CDR3: CASTSASLAAYSYEQYF
DNA: TGTGCCAGCACCTCGGCCTCGCTAGCTGCTTATTCCTACGAGCAGTACTTC

D: -
size: few
V: TRBV2
J: TRBJ2-5
CDR3: CASSPDSQETQYF
DNA: TGTGCCAGCAGTCCCGACTCGCAAGAGACCCAGTACTTC

D: TRBD2
size: -
V: TRBV3-1/TRBV3-2
J: TRBJ2-5
CDR3: CASSFSGRQETQYF
DNA: TGTGCCAGCTCCTTTAGCGGGAGACAAGAGACCCAGTACTTC

D: TRBD2
size: -
V: TRBV12-3/TRBV12-4
J: TRBJ2-3
CDR3: CASRDSGGDKYF
DNA: TGTGCCAGCAGAGATTCGGGGGGGGACAAGTATTTT

D: TRBD1
size: -
V: TRBV5-1
J: TRBJ1-2
CDR3: CASSWTGANYGYTF
DNA: TGCGCCAGCAGCTGGACAGGGGCGAACTATGGCTACACCTTC

D: TRBD2
size: once
V: TRBV2
J: TRBJ2-1
CDR3: CASRRGGGPSNEQFF
DNA: TGTGCCAGCAGGCGGGGGGGCGGTCCATCCAATGAGCAGTTCTTC

D: TRBD2
size: -
V: TRBV11-2
J: TRBJ2-1
CDR3: CASSRLAGGGNEQFF
DNA: TGTGCCAGCAGCCGACTAGCGGGAGGGGGCAATGAGCAGTTCTTC

D: TRBD1
size: -
V: TRBV7-9
J: TRBJ1-1
CDR3: CASSFVAGQVNTEAFF
DNA: TGTGCCAGCAGCTTCGTTGCCGGACAGGTGAACACTGAAGCTTTCTTT

D: TRBD2
size: -
V: TRBV2
J: TRBJ2-1
CDR3: CASSGLAGVDEQFF
DNA: TGTGCCAGCAGTGGACTAGCGGGAGTTGATGAGCAGTTCTTC

D: TRBD1
size: -
V: TRBV10-3
J: TRBJ1-2
CDR3: CAISEGTGVNYGYTF
DNA: TGTGCCATCAGTGAGGGTACAGGGGTTAACTATGGCTACACCTTC

D: TRBD2
size: -
V: TRBV4-1
J: TRBJ2-1
CDR3: CASSQASSGAYNEQFF
DNA: TGCGCCAGCAGCCAAGCGAGTAGCGGGGCCTACAATGAGCAGTTCTTC

D: TRBD2
size: -
V: TRBV28
J: TRBJ2-1
CDR3: CASSLLVGTSGRVEQFF
DNA: TGTGCCAGCAGTTTACTCGTTGGGACTAGCGGGAGGGTTGAGCAGTTCTTC

D: TRBD1
size: -
V: TRBV29-1
J: TRBJ2-5
CDR3: CSVEDWGTGEETQYF
DNA: TGCAGCGTTGAAGATTGGGGGACAGGGGAAGAGACCCAGTACTTC

D: TRBD1
size: -
V: TRBV11-2
J: TRBJ1-2
CDR3: CASRDYRTGGADYGYTF
DNA: TGTGCCAGCAGGGATTACCGGACAGGGGGCGCCGACTATGGCTACACCTTC

D: -
size: once
V: TRBV11-3
J: TRBJ1-6
CDR3: CASSLARQALMVVRYPPLHF
DNA: TGTGCCAGCAGCTTAGCTCGACAGGCCCTAATGGTGGTTCGGTATCCACCCCTCCACTTT

D: TRBD1
size: -
V: TRBV5-5
J: TRBJ2-2
CDR3: CASSLVGGHTGELFF
DNA: TGTGCCAGCAGCTTGGTAGGGGGCCACACCGGGGAGCTGTTTTTT

D: TRBD2
size: -
V: TRBV28
J: TRBJ2-7
CDR3: CASSLGLAEYEQYF
DNA: TGTGCCAGCAGTTTAGGACTAGCGGAGTACGAGCAGTACTTC

D: TRBD1
size: once
V: TRBV9
J: TRBJ2-7
CDR3: CASSAREGAWEQYF
DNA: TGTGCCAGCAGCGCGCGAGAGGGGGCATGGGAGCAGTACTTC

D: -
size: -
V: TRBV2
J: TRBJ1-6
CDR3: CASSERGGNNSPLHF
DNA: TGTGCCAGCAGTGAACGGGGGGGAAATAATTCACCCCTCCACTTT

D: TRBD1
size: -
V: TRBV19
J: TRBJ1-2
CDR3: CASNPGRGPTFYGYTF
DNA: TGTGCCAGTAACCCCGGCAGGGGGCCCACTTTTTATGGCTACACCTTC

D: TRBD2
size: -
V: TRBV4-3
J: TRBJ2-1
CDR3: CASSRDDGRGGRALNEQFF
DNA: TGCGCCAGCAGCCGCGACGATGGCCGCGGCGGGAGGGCCTTAAATGAGCAGTTCTTC